Listed here are 29 T cell receptor beta chains from one sample, sequenced in a study of blood T cell repertoires in COVID-19. Produced via immunoSEQ multiplex PCR; TCRdb's table is partial and in-frame only. The data hold about 210,000 clones, with 80% to 90% observed a single time. The sample taken for sequencing was peripheral blood. These receptors all come from a woman aged 45 to 65 with active or convalescent COVID-19.

The J gene is TRBJ2-5, the V gene TRBV5-6, with 7 nucleotides matching TRBD1. The CDR3 has 13 amino acids. Germline-derived CDR1 and CDR2 are SGHDT and YYEEEE. V lost 4 bases to trimming and J lost 5 bases; unmatched junction nucleotides: 5. DNA of the CDR3: TGTGCCAGCAGCCTTGGACAGGCGGAGACCCAGTACTTC. Its protein is CASSLGQAETQYF.

The gene calls are TRBV15 and TRBJ1-4; TRBD1 matches 8 bases. V gave up 6 bases and J gave up 8 bases; unmatched junction bases: 11. The CDR3 extends over 15 amino acids. Germline-derived CDR1 and CDR2 are LNHNV and YYDKDF (reference sequence). This chain's CDR3 is CATSIDRGFGEKLFF. CDR3 DNA: TGTGCCACCAGTATAGACAGGGGATTCGGGGAAAAACTGTTTTTT.

V is TRBV12-3 or TRBV12-4 and J is TRBJ1-2; weak D call: TRBD1 (6 bases). This CDR3 is built from 13 residues. V dropped 2 bases and J dropped 5 bases, with 9 bases sitting between them. The CDR3 reads CASSLTTGYGYTF. The CDR3 region has the DNA TGTGCCAGCAGTTTAACGACAGGATATGGCTACACCTTC.

CDR3 region: CASSVDGGGYTGELFF. The CDR3 DNA sequence: TGTGCCAGCAGCGTAGACGGGGGAGGTTACACCGGGGAGCTGTTTTTT. This rearrangement joins TRBV9 to TRBJ2-2; maybe TRBD2 (6 bases). From germline, CDR1 is SGDLS and CDR2 YYNGEE. Trimming shortened V by 0 bases and J by 3 bases, and 12 bases separated the two germline ends. The CDR3 spans 16 residues.

This chain uses TRBV27 with TRBJ2-1; D is perhaps TRBD1 (5 bases). The length of the CDR3 is 13 residues. Germline V gene lookup returns CDR1 MNHEY and CDR2 SMNVEV (reference sequence). Trimming shortened V by 6 bases and J by 4 bases, and 10 bases separated the two germline ends. CDR3 DNA sequence: TGTGCCAGCAGATTTCAGGGTTACAATGAGCAGTTCTTC. It yields the protein CASRFQGYNEQFF.

This chain links TRBV7-3 with TRBJ2-5; no definite D call. The CDR3 is 13 amino acids. Trimming removed 0 bases from V and 5 bases from J, with 7 bases in between. Germline V gene lookup returns CDR1 SGHTA and CDR2 FQGTGA. The CDR3 protein is CASSLTPEETQYF. In DNA form, the CDR3 reads TGTGCCAGCAGCTTAACGCCGGAGGAGACCCAGTACTTC.

V usage is TRBV2 and J usage is TRBJ1-5, with D tentatively TRBD1 (5 bases). CDR1 and CDR2 from the germline V gene are SNHLY and FYNNEI. The CDR3 consists of 15 residues. Between the trimmed V and J ends, which lost 7 bases and 4 bases, there was a span of 17 bases. CDR3 sequence reads: CASKEGRQTNQPQHF. For the CDR3, the DNA is TGTGCCAGCAAAGAAGGTAGACAGACTAATCAGCCCCAGCATTTT.

This sequence joins TRBV6-6 and TRBJ2-5; TRBD2 agrees at 7 bases. V gave up 8 bases and J gave up 5 bases; unmatched junction bases: 8. Germline V gives CDR1 MNHNY, CDR2 SVGAGI (reference sequence). This CDR3 region has 13 residues. The CDR3 DNA reads TGTGCCAGCGGGACTACTATGGGGGAGACCCAGTACTTC. This codes for CASGTTMGETQYF.

There are a few counts of this clone. The chain carries TRBV6-4 and TRBJ2-1; 9 bases line up with TRBD2. Per the germline V gene, CDR1 is MRHNA and CDR2 is SNTAGT. There are 15 residues in the CDR3. The V gene end was trimmed by 0 bases and the J gene end by 8 bases; junction bases not matched to a gene: 5. The CDR3 region has the DNA TGTGCCAGCAGTGACTCAGCGGGAGGCTCCGATGAGCAGTTCTTC. Amino acids: CASSDSAGGSDEQFF.

The chain carries TRBV3-1 (or the pseudogene TRBV3-2) and TRBJ1-5; no reliable D call. V was shortened by 4 bases and J by 9 bases, with 13 bases between the two germline ends. Per the germline V gene, CDR1 is LGHDT and CDR2 is YNNKEL (reference sequence). This CDR3 contains 13 residues. CDR3 sequence reads: CASSPDTGGPQHF. The DNA for the CDR3 is TGTGCCAGCAGCCCCGACACGGGAGGGCCCCAGCATTTT.

This chain links TRBV28 with TRBJ1-1; D may be TRBD1 (6 bases). CDR1 is MDHEN and CDR2 is SYDVKM in the germline V gene. The CDR3 contains 13 residues. V gave up 10 bases and J gave up 5 bases, with 17 bases separating them. The CDR3 region is CANSRGGATEAFF. CDR3 DNA: TGTGCCAACTCCCGGGGGGGGGCGACTGAAGCTTTCTTT.

The chain joins TRBV28 to TRBJ1-3; 8 nucleotides agree with TRBD1. J gave up 3 bases and V 10 bases, and 5 bases lay outside the gene matches. The CDR3 has 13 amino acids. From germline, CDR1 is MDHEN and CDR2 SYDVKM. In DNA, the CDR3 is TGTGCCACCGGACAGGGCTATGGAAACACCATATATTTT. It specifies CATGQGYGNTIYF. The full variable domain, completed using reference TRBV28 and TRBJ1-3, is DVKVTQSSRYLVKRTGEKVFLECVQDMDHENMFWYRQDPGLGLRLIYFSYDVKMKEKGDIPEGYSVSREKKERFSLILESASTNQTSMYLCATGQGYGNTIYFGEGSWLTVV.

This chain's CDR3 is CASSYGSGGGGYTF. CDR3 bases: TGTGCCAGTAGCTACGGGAGCGGGGGCGGTGGCTACACCTTC. This rearrangement joins TRBV19 to TRBJ1-2; D is perhaps TRBD1 (6 bases). V dropped 6 bases and J dropped 7 bases, with 18 bases sitting between them. The length of the CDR3 is 14 residues. The germline V gene encodes CDR1 LNHDA and CDR2 SQIVND (reference sequence).

This clone was recorded many times. The chain recombines TRBV6-1 with TRBJ2-7; TRBD1 matches 7 bases. From germline, CDR1 is MNHNS and CDR2 SASEGT. The CDR3 covers 15 residues. Germline trimming cut 2 bases from V and 4 bases from J; bases unmatched to any gene: 8. The CDR3 here is CASSESRGLVYEQYF. DNA of the CDR3: TGTGCCAGCAGTGAATCCAGGGGGTTAGTGTACGAGCAGTACTTC.

This chain connects TRBV28 to TRBJ2-6; TRBD1 matches 9 bases. The V segment lost 6 bases and the J segment 3 bases; nucleotides outside the gene matches: 9. Looked up from germline, CDR1 is MDHEN and CDR2 is SYDVKM. The CDR3 totals 17 residues. CDR3 amino acids: CASRGGQGRGGANVLTF. CDR3 bases: TGTGCCAGCAGGGGCGGACAGGGGCGAGGTGGGGCCAACGTCCTGACTTTC.

As regards this clone: Within the sample, other DNA sequences also encode this same CDR3. The DNA for the CDR3 is TGTGCCAGCAGGGGACAGGGGGATACTGAAGCTTTCTTT. Translated: CASRGQGDTEAFF. This chain uses TRBV2 with TRBJ1-1, with 11 bases fitting TRBD1. The CDR3 has 13 amino acids. Per the germline V gene, CDR1 is SNHLY and CDR2 is FYNNEI. V lost 6 bases, J lost 5 bases, and 2 bases stayed unmatched.

The V call is TRBV5-1, the J call TRBJ1-3; TRBD1 matches at 10 bases. Germline V lookup: CDR1 SGHRS, CDR2 YFSETQ. V was pared by 3 bases and J by 3 bases, with 3 bases of the junction left unmatched. CDR3 length: 15 residues. CDR3 sequence (DNA): TGCGCCAGCAGCTGGGACAGGGGTGGTGGAAACACCATATATTTT. Its protein is CASSWDRGGGNTIYF.

On this clone itself: The junction departs from germline at one end; a sequencing error may be responsible. The chain recombines TRBV15 with TRBJ2-3; TRBD2 matches 14 bases. This CDR3 contains 12 residues. Germline-derived CDR1 and CDR2 are LNHNV and YYDKDF (reference sequence). CDR3 nucleotide sequence: TGTGCCACCAGCGGCCGACTAGCGGGGGGGGTATTT. This codes for CATSGRLAGGVF.

V and J are TRBV21-1 and TRBJ2-7; TRBD2, the table's D call, was not compared with the DNA. TRBV21-1 is labeled a pseudogene. The CDR3 totals 11 residues. CDR3 protein: CAEWGVNEQYF. CDR3 coding DNA: TGTGCCGAGTGGGGGGTCAACGAGCAGTACTTC.

A single count supports this clone. This chain connects TRBV2 to TRBJ2-2, with D perhaps TRBD2 (5 bases). The V and J ends lost 8 bases and 3 bases respectively, with 10 bases between them. Germline CDR1 SNHLY, CDR2 FYNNEI. The CDR3 has 13 residues. The DNA of the CDR3 is TGTGCCAGCGGGTCCGGGGACACCGGGGAGCTGTTTTTT. This codes for CASGSGDTGELFF.

To note about this clone: Being one base from a much bigger clone, this may be a read error. In the same sample, other DNA sequences code for this CDR3. The chain carries TRBV24-1 and TRBJ2-1; a possible D gene is TRBD1 (5 bases). This CDR3 has 11 residues. The germline V gene has CDR1 KGHDR and CDR2 SFDVKD. The CDR3, as DNA: TGTGCTATCCAACAGGAGAATGAGCAGTTCTTC. It codes for CAIQQENEQFF.

This clone was detected ten times or more. This rearrangement joins TRBV5-4 to TRBJ2-5; 9 bases align to TRBD2. The trim removed 0 bases at V and 4 bases at J, leaving 4 bases unmatched. The length of the CDR3 is 15 residues. Germline V gene sequence: CDR1 SGHNT, CDR2 YYREEE (reference sequence). The CDR3 here is CASSLGGRVRETQYF. CDR3 DNA: TGTGCCAGCAGCTTGGGCGGGAGGGTTCGAGAGACCCAGTACTTC.

This clone was detected only once. The CDR3: CASSSPSGPNTGELFF. The CDR3 nucleotides are TGCGCCAGCAGCTCCCCGAGCGGGCCGAACACCGGGGAGCTGTTTTTT. The V and J genes are TRBV5-1 and TRBJ2-2; tentative D call: TRBD2 (6 bases). The CDR3 is 16 residues long. Per the germline V gene, CDR1 is SGHRS and CDR2 is YFSETQ. The V and J ends lost 3 bases and 0 bases respectively, with 12 bases between them.

CDR3 region: CASSARRTGAAGNNYGYTF. CDR3 nucleotides: TGTGCCAGCTCAGCCCGTCGGACAGGGGCCGCTGGGAATAACTATGGCTACACCTTC. The V and J genes are TRBV18 and TRBJ1-2, with 9 bases aligning to TRBD1. This CDR3 has 19 amino acids. In germline, CDR1 is KGHSH, CDR2 LQKENI. Losses at the gene ends were 5 bases for V and 1 base for J; bases not matched to a gene: 17.

The V call is TRBV6-1, the J call TRBJ2-7; tentative D call: TRBD1 (6 bases). The germline gives CDR1 MNHNS, CDR2 SASEGT. The CDR3 has 17 residues. Between the trimmed V and J ends, which lost 4 bases and 6 bases, there was a span of 25 bases. The CDR3 protein is CASSAATGAPKGGEQYF. The CDR3 region has the DNA TGTGCCAGCAGTGCGGCCACTGGAGCGCCCAAAGGGGGCGAGCAGTACTTC.

The chain is built from TRBV7-9 and TRBJ2-5, with 8 positions matching TRBD2. The germline gives CDR1 SEHNR, CDR2 FQNEAQ (reference sequence). J gave up 3 bases and V 3 bases, and 3 bases lay outside the gene matches. The CDR3 runs 14 residues. The CDR3 DNA sequence: TGTGCCAGCAGCTTCGGGGGGGAAGAAGAGACCCAGTACTTC. It specifies CASSFGGEEETQYF.

This chain joins TRBV5-6 and TRBJ2-1; D is perhaps TRBD1 (6 bases). The germline gives CDR1 SGHDT, CDR2 YYEEEE. Trimming stripped 5 bases from V and 12 bases from J, with 15 bases between. There are 12 residues in the CDR3. This chain's CDR3 is CASRQGDEVQFF. The CDR3 nucleotides are TGTGCCAGCAGACAGGGCGACGAGGTGCAGTTCTTC.

V is TRBV6-5 and J is TRBJ2-7; D not resolved. The CDR3 runs to 15 residues. V lost 4 bases and J lost 0, with 13 bases in between. From germline, CDR1 is MNHEY and CDR2 SVGAGI. CDR3 sequence reads: CASSSNSIGSYEQYV. Here the CDR3 DNA reads TGTGCCAGCAGTTCGAACAGTATAGGCTCCTACGAGCAGTACGTC.

The V call is TRBV7-9, the J call TRBJ2-7, with 9 positions matching TRBD2. This CDR3 has 13 amino acids. In germline, CDR1 is SEHNR, CDR2 FQNEAQ (reference sequence). The V and J ends lost 6 bases and 4 bases, in that order; junction bases with no gene match: 4. CDR3: CASSPSGGYEQYV. The CDR3, as DNA: TGTGCCAGCAGTCCGAGCGGGGGGTACGAGCAGTACGTC.